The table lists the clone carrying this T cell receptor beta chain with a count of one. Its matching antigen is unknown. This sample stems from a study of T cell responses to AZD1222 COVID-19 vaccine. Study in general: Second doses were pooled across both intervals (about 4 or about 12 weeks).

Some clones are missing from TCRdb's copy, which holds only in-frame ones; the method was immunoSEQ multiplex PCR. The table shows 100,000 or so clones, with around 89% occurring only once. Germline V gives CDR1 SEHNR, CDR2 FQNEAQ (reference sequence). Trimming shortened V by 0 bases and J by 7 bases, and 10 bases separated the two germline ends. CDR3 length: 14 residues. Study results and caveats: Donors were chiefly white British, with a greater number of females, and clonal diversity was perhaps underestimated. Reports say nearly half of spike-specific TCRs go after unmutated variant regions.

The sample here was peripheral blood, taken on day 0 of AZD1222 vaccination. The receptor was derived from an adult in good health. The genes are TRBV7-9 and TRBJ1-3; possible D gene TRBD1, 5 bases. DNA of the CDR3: TGTGCCAGCAGCTTAGCGCTCCGGGGCAACACCATATATTTT. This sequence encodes CASSLALRGNTIYF.